Given below is one TCR beta chain in context. The target antigen is unknown. The entry originates in a study of post-analysis software for immune sequencing data. Study outcomes and limitations: There were four or five TRBV segments more frequent in patients than controls, and TRBV5-6, TRBV5-1 and TRBV20-1 were among them.

V was pared by 2 bases and J by 7 bases, with 3 bases of the junction left unmatched. Germline assignment: CDR1 SGHRS and CDR2 YFSETQ. The CDR3 extends over 14 amino acids. Unique-molecular-identifier-tagged TCR beta cDNA libraries were used. Hundreds of thousands of cDNA molecules came from around 1 to 10 million T cells. TCRdb ran MiXCR on the PCR reads and lists one entry per CDR3 protein. The table includes roughly 620,000 distinct CDR3 sequences, about 40% detected once. The sequence derives from a girl between 5 and 17 years old with multiple sclerosis. The J gene is TRBJ2-3, the V gene TRBV5-1; 11 bases map to TRBD2. The sequenced sample was blood. The CDR3 region is CASSLLAGDNTQYF. In DNA, the CDR3 is TGCGCCAGCAGCTTACTAGCGGGAGACAATACGCAGTATTTT.